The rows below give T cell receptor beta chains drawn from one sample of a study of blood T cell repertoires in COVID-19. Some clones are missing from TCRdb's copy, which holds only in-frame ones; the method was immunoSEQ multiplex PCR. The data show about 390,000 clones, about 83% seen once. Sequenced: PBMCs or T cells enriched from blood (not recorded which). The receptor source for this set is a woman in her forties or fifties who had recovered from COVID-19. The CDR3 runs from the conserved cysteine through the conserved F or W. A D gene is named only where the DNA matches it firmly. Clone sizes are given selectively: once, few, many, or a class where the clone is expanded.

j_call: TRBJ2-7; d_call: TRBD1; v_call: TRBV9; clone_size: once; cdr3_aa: CASSVSGQGAEEQYF; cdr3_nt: TGTGCCAGCAGCGTTTCAGGACAGGGGGCTGAAGAGCAGTACTTC
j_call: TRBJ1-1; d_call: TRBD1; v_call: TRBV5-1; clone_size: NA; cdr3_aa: CASSLDPGGLTEAFF; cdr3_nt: TGCGCCAGCAGCTTGGATCCAGGGGGCCTCACTGAAGCTTTCTTT
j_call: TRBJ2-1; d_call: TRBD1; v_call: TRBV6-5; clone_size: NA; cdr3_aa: CASSRGGGYNEQFF; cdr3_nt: TGTGCCAGCAGCCGAGGGGGCGGCTACAATGAGCAGTTCTTC
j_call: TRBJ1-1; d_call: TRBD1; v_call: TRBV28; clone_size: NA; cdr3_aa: CASSFTRQGDTEAFF; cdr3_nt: TGTGCCAGCAGTTTTACGAGACAGGGCGACACTGAAGCTTTCTTT
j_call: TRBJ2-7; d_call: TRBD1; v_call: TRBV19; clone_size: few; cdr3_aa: CASSPGTGWDEQYF; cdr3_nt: TGTGCCAGTAGTCCCGGGACAGGGTGGGACGAGCAGTACTTC
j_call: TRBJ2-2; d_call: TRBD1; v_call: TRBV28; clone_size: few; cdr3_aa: CASSLGTGANTGELFF; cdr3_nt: TGTGCCAGCAGCCTCGGGACAGGGGCGAACACCGGGGAGCTGTTTTTT
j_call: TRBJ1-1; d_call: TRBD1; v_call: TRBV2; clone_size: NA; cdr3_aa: CASSDPDRATEAFF; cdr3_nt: TGTGCCAGCAGCGACCCGGACAGGGCTACTGAAGCTTTCTTT
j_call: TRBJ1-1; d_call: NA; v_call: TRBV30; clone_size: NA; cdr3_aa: CAWSVRTDNPEAFF; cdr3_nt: TGTGCCTGGAGTGTACGAACAGACAATCCTGAAGCTTTCTTT
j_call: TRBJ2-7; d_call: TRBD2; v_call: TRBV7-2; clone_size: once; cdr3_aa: CANTWAGAYEQYF; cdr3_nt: TGTGCCAACACCTGGGCGGGGGCCTACGAGCAGTACTTC
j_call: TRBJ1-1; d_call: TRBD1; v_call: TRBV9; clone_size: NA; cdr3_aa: CASSSLGQGVTEAFF; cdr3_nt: TGTGCCAGCAGCTCCCTCGGACAGGGGGTTACTGAAGCTTTCTTT
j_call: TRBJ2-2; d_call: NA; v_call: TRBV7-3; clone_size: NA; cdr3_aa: CASSPYRGGAGELFF; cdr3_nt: TGTGCCAGCAGCCCCTACCGCGGGGGCGCCGGGGAGCTGTTTTTT
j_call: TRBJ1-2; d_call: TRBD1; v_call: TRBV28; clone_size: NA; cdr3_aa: CASSLPGQIYGYTF; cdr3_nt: TGTGCCAGCAGTTTACCGGGACAGATATATGGCTACACCTTC
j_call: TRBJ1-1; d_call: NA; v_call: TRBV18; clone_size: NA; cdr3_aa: CASSRGENTEAFF; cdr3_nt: TGTGCCAGCTCACGGGGGGAGAACACTGAAGCTTTCTTT
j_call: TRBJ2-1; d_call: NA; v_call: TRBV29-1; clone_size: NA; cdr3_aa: CSVGSGNEQFF; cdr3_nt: TGCAGCGTTGGCAGCGGCAATGAGCAGTTCTTC
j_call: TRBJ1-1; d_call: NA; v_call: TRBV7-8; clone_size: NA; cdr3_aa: CASSLGEDGYTEAFF; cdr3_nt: TGTGCCAGCAGCTTAGGAGAGGATGGCTACACTGAAGCTTTCTTT
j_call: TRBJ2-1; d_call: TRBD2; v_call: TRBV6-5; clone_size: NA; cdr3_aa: CASSWVFGRGEGEQFF; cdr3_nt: TGTGCCAGCAGTTGGGTGTTTGGGCGGGGGGAAGGTGAGCAGTTCTTC
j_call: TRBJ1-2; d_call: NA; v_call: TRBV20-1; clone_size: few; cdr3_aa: CSARVIEGDTF; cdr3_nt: TGCAGTGCTAGAGTAATTGAGGGGGACACCTTC
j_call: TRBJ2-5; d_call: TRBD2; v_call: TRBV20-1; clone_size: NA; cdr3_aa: CSASRLAGGRETQYF; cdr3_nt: TGCAGTGCTAGTCGATTGGCGGGGGGCCGGGAGACCCAGTACTTC
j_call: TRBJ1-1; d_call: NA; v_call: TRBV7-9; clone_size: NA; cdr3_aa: CASSPIDEAFF; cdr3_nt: TGTGCCAGCAGCCCCATAGATGAAGCTTTCTTT
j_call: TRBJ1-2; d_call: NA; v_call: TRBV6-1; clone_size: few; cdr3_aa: CASSEEPAPIYGYTF; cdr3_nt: TGTGCCAGCAGTGAAGAGCCCGCCCCCATCTATGGCTACACCTTC
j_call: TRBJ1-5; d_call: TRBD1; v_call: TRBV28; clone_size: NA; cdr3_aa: CASITPGQGQGQPQHF; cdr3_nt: TGTGCCAGCATCACCCCGGGACAGGGACAGGGGCAGCCCCAGCATTTT
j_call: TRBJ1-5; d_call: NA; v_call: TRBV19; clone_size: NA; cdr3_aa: CASSTRDYSNQPQHF; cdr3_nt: TGTGCCAGTAGCACACGGGATTATAGCAATCAGCCCCAGCATTTT
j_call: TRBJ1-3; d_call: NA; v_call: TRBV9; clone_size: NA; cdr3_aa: CASSVRSNSGNTIYF; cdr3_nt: TGTGCCAGCAGCGTTCGGTCCAACTCTGGAAACACCATATATTTT
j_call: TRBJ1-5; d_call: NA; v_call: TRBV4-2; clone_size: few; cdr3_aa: CASSQEEASGGNQPQHF; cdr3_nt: TGTGCCAGCAGCCAAGAGGAGGCGTCAGGAGGGAATCAGCCCCAGCATTTT
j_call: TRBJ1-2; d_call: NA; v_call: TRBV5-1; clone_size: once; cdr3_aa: CASSPDTTTSNYGYTF; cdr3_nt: TGCGCCAGCAGCCCGGATACCACGACTTCTAACTATGGCTACACCTTC
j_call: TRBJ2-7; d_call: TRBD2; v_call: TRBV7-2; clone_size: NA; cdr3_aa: CASSLGGADEQYF; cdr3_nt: TGTGCCAGCAGCTTGGGAGGGGCTGACGAGCAGTACTTC
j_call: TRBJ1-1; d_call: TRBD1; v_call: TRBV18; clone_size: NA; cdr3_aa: CASLTMAGQGLSNTEAFF; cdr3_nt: TGTGCCAGCCTCACAATGGCGGGACAGGGCTTATCGAACACTGAAGCTTTCTTT
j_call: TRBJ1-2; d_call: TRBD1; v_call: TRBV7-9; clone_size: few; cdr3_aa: CASSLGQELDGYTF; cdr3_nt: TGTGCCAGCAGCCTGGGACAGGAATTGGATGGCTACACCTTC
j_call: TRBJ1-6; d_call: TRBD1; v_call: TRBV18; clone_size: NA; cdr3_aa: CASSPRDRDVWSPLHF; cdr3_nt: TGTGCCAGCTCACCACGGGACAGGGACGTCTGGTCACCCCTCCACTTT
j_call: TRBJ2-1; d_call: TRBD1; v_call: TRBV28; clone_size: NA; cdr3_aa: CASSSPGQGTYNEQFF; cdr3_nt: TGTGCCAGCAGTAGCCCGGGACAGGGTACCTACAATGAGCAGTTCTTC
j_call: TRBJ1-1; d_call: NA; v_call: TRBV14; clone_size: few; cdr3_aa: CASSPSQGGEAFF; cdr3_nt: TGTGCCAGCAGCCCTAGTCAGGGAGGTGAAGCTTTCTTT
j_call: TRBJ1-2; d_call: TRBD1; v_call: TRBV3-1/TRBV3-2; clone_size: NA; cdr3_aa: CASSLGTGRFGYTF; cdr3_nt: TGTGCCAGCAGCCTCGGGACAGGGCGTTTCGGCTACACCTTC
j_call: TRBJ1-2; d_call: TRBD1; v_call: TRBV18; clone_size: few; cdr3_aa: CASSYGTANYGYTF; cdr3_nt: TGTGCCAGCTCATACGGGACAGCTAACTATGGCTACACCTTC
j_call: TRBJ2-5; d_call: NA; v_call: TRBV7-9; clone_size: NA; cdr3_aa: CASSLVHALRETQYF; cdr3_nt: TGTGCCAGCAGCTTAGTTCACGCACTCCGGGAGACCCAGTACTTC
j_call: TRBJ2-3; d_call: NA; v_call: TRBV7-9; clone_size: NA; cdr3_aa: CASSLATSTDTQYF; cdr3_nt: TGTGCCAGCAGCTTAGCGACTAGCACAGATACGCAGTATTTT
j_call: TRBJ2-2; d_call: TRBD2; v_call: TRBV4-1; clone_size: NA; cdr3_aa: CASSQEGTRTTGELFF; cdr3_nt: TGCGCCAGCAGCCAAGAGGGGACTAGAACCACCGGGGAGCTGTTTTTT
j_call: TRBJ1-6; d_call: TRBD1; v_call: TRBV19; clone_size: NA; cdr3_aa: CASSTGQAISSPLHF; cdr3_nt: TGTGCCAGTAGTACGGGACAGGCGATTAGTTCACCCCTCCACTTT
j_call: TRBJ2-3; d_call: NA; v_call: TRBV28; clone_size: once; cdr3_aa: CASSSPADTQYF; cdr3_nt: TGTGCCAGCAGTAGTCCGGCAGATACGCAGTATTTT
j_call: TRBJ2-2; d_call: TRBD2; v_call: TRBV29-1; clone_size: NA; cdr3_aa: CSVTSGGANTGELFF; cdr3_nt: TGCAGCGTGACTAGCGGGGGGGCCAACACCGGGGAGCTGTTTTTT
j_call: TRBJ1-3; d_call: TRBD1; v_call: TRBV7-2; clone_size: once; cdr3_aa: CASTIGGRGNTIYF; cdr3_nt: TGTGCCAGCACGATAGGGGGCAGGGGAAACACCATATATTTT
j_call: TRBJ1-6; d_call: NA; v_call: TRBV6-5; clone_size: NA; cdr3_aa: CASKWSRASTSPLHF; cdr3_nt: TGTGCCAGCAAGTGGAGCAGAGCTTCGACTTCACCCCTCCACTTT
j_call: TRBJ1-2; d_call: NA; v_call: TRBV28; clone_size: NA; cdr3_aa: CASSFRDINYGYTF; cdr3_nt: TGTGCCAGCAGTTTTCGGGACATTAACTATGGCTACACCTTC
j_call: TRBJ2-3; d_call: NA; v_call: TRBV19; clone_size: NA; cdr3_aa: CASSSDPGLTDTQYF; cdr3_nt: TGTGCCAGTAGTTCAGACCCAGGGCTTACAGATACGCAGTATTTT
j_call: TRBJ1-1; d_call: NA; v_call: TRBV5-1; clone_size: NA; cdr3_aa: CASSLSGELRTEAFF; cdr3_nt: TGCGCCAGCAGCCTTAGTGGAGAACTGAGGACTGAAGCTTTCTTT
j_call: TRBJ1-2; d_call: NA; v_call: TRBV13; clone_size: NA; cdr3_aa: CASSLGGRTPANYGYTF; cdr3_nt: TGTGCCAGCAGCTTAGGGGGGCGCACTCCCGCTAACTATGGCTACACCTTC
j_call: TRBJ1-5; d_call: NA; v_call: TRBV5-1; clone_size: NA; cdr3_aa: CASSLAGLSNQPQHF; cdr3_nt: TGCGCCAGCAGCTTGGCGGGGTTGAGCAATCAGCCCCAGCATTTT
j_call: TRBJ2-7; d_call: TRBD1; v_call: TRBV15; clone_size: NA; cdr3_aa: CATSRDLWDRSSYEQYF; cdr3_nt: TGTGCCACCAGCAGAGATCTCTGGGACAGAAGCTCCTACGAGCAGTACTTC
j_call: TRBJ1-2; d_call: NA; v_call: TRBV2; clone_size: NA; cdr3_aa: CASSVGQGNGYTF; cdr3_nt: TGTGCCAGCAGTGTGGGGCAGGGGAATGGCTACACCTTC
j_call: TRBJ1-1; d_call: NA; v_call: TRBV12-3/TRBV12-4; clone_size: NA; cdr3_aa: CASSSGGAEAFF; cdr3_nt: TGTGCCAGCAGTTCCGGAGGGGCTGAAGCTTTCTTT
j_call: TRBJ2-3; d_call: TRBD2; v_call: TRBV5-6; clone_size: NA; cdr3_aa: CASSARDYGGDTQYF; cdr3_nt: TGTGCCAGCAGCGCCCGGGACTACGGAGGAGATACGCAGTATTTT
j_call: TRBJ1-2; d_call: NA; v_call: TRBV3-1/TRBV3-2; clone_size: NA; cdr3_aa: CASSQETGRYGYTF; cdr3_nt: TGTGCCAGCAGCCAAGAAACAGGACGCTATGGCTACACCTTC